This is a list of T cell receptor beta chains from one sample in a study of cytomegalovirus exposure and HLA in healthy donors. Assay: immunoSEQ multiplex PCR; the TCRdb copy retains only in-frame clones and omits some. The table records approximately 190,000 clones, about nine tenths of them present only once. What was sequenced was PBMCs. The receptors were sampled from a boy aged 2 to 9 in good health and CMV-seronegative. CDR3s leave out the opening cysteine and the closing phenylalanine or tryptophan.

j_call | v_call | cdr3_aa
TRBJ2-7 | TRBV19 | ASSLGGGSSYEQY
TRBJ2-5 | TRBV6-5 | ASSYTGETQY
TRBJ2-1 | TRBV20-1 | RAPGRVEQF
TRBJ1-1 | TRBV5-4 | ASSLGRGQTEAF
TRBJ1-2 | TRBV27 | ASRGTGLKGDYGYT
TRBJ1-2 | TRBV28 | ASSGAGFEYGYT
TRBJ1-6 | TRBV10-1 | ASSGQGPSPLH
TRBJ1-1 | TRBV5-8 | ASSPDPGVMNTEAF
TRBJ2-4 | TRBV28 | ASSRDRGPELAKNIQY
TRBJ2-4 | TRBV11-2 | ASSSLTGGINIQY
TRBJ1-2 | TRBV7-2 | ASSPGEPYYGYT
TRBJ1-1 | TRBV15 | ATSGSSNTEAF
TRBJ1-5 | TRBV27 | ASSFQGNQPQH
TRBJ1-2 | TRBV6-1 | ASFRANYGYT
TRBJ1-6 | TRBV27 | ASSSTPPTDFNSPLH
TRBJ1-5 | TRBV18 | ASSTGQGGQPQH
TRBJ2-6 | TRBV5-1 | ASSLGGDGANVLT
TRBJ1-5 | TRBV7-8 | ASSLGQVYQPQH
TRBJ2-3 | TRBV19 | ASSSPGRASADTQY
TRBJ1-1 | TRBV6-5 | ASSVQGFGTEAF
TRBJ2-1 | TRBV5-1 | ASCVLSSYNEQF
TRBJ2-7 | TRBV6-5 | ASTGNTYEQY
TRBJ2-7 | TRBV27 | ASRDSGSTYEQY
TRBJ1-1 | TRBV5-4 | ASSMNRAAAEAF
TRBJ2-7 | TRBV7-2 | ASSQGQGALQGEQY
TRBJ2-1 | TRBV2 | ASWGLAASNEQF
TRBJ1-1 | TRBV30 | AWRRRGPPYEAF
TRBJ2-6 | TRBV5-6 | ASSYPGANVLT
TRBJ2-7 | TRBV2 | ASAWEGDDEQY
TRBJ2-1 | TRBV27 | ASSFSPGGAYNEQF
. | TRBV15 | ATSSGLAAAHEQY
TRBJ2-6 | TRBV2 | ASSENVVANVLT
TRBJ1-2 | TRBV28 | ASSLSQGEVWGYT